This T cell receptor (beta chain) was identified in a study of T cell repertoires in cytomegalovirus infection. Looking at the study overall: Recently identified HLA-C-restricted and well-studied HLA-B-restricted CMV epitopes were used. Shared public TCR beta signatures pointed to both CMV infection and a matching HLA type. Whole-study findings and limits: In two of eight donors, the top clonotype was HLA-C-restricted CMV-specific.

TCRdb itself ran the reads through MiXCR, one entry per CDR3 protein. In the table there are about 920,000 distinct CDR3 sequences, 30% to 40% of which are singletons. This clonotype was seen a handful of times. Its antigen is not identified. Sequencing was performed on cultured CD8+ T cells from PBMCs, taken from culture after CMV antigen stimulation. The source is a human donor in good health (CMV status not recorded). Some clones in this sample may be carry-over from other donors' samples.

In nucleotides, the CDR3 is TGTGCCAGCAGCTTAGTGGGGAAGGACTACGAGCAGTACTTC. This encodes CASSLVGKDYEQYF. The genes are TRBV7-9 and TRBJ2-7; no reliable D call. Germline CDR1 is SEHNR and CDR2 is FQNEAQ (reference sequence). V lost 1 base and J lost 3, with 10 bases in between. The CDR3 spans 14 residues.